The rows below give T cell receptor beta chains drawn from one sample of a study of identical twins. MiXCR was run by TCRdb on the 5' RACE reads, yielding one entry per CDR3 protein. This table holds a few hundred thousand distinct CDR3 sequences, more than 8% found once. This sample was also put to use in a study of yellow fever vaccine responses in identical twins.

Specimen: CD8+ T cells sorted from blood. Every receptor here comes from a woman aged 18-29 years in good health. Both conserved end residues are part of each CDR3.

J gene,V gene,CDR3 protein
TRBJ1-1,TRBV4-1,CASSQGPQNTEAFF
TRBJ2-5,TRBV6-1,CASSPGTGDLRETQYF
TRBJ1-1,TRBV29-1,CSVDGGTVNTEAFF
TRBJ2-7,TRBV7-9,CASSPPEPRRAYEQYF
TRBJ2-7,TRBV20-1,CSARLGGDAYEQYF
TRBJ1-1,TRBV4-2,CASSQSTTEAFF
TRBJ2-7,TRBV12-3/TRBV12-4,CASSSGDGTYEQYF
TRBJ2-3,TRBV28,CASSHYRGPSDTQYF
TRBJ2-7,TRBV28,CASSPEDRSYEQYF
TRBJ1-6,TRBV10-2,CASRGGFEGSPLHF
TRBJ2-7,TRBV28,CAIGTFSYEQYF
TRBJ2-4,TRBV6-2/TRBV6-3,CASSMGLAGLQGIIQYF
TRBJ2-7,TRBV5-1,CASSWLDGGNYEQYF
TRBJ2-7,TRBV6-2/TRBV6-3,CASAPSFGLSYEQYF
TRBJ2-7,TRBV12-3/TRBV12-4,CASGAAESYEQYF
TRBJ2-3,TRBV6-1,CASSVASGSTDTQYF
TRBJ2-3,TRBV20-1,CSARTDREADTQYF
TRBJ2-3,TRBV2,CASSEAPEADTQYF
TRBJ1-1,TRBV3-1,CASSQDRRRLDTEAFF
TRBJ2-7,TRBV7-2,CASRGQSYEQYF
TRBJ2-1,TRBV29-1,CSVGTYNEQFF
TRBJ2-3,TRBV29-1,CSADGRRETDTQYF
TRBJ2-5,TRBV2,CASSSWGYQETQYF
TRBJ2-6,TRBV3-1,CASSQVLGYGANVLTF
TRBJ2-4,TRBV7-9,CASSPWIAGGAKNIQYF
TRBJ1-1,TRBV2,CASSEGQGNTEAFF
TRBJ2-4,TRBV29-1,CSVDAPGQIAKNIQYF
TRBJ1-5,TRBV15,CATSPIPGGQPQHF
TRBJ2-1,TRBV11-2,CASSPPLRNEQFF
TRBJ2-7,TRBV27,CASSSETDLTSYEQYF
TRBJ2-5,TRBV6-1,CASLGLAGSTQYF
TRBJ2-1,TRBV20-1,CSARQTYNEQFF
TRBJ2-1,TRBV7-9,CASSSIVDEQFF
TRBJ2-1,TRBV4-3,CASSQSAGTASYNEQFF
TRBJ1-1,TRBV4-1,CASSPAGSNTEAFF
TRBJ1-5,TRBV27,CASAGSPRGNQPQHF
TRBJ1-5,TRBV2,CASSGLFSNQPQHF
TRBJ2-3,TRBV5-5,CASSLAPWVDTDTQYF
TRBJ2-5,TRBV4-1,CASSLLRDYQETQYF
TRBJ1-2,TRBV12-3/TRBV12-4,CASSLIPGQAANYGYTF
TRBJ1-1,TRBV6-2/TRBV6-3,CASSYSRQTNTEAFF
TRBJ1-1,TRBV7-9,CASTNNQAVEAFF
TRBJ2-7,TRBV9,CASSVGRQGTYEQYF
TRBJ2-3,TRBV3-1,CASGGSQSTDTQYF
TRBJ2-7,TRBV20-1,CSAREVGSYEQYF
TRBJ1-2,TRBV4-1,CASSQDQTELNYGYTF
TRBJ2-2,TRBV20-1,CSASSSGTGELFF
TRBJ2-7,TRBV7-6,CASSRGTAGEQYF
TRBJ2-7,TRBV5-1,CASSSDIDYEREYF
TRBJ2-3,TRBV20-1,CSASGGTDLMYF
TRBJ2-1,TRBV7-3,CASSFGFRGTNEQFF
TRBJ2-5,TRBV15,CATSRPLSQPARGQETQYF
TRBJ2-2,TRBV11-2,CASSLLAGVTDTGELFF
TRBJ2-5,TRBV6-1,CASSPFSPAETQYF
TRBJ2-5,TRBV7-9,CASSLAQGQETQYF